This TCR beta chain was recorded in a study of shared clonotypes between healthy human individuals. Study results and caveats: Among donors, the sharing of clonotypes was expected to be influenced by sequencing depth. Compared with memory subsets, naive subsets generally had larger estimated richness.

Assay execution took place at the deep level. The data were produced by immunoSEQ multiplex PCR, yet TCRdb's version contains in-frame clones alone and is incomplete. The sample consists of 2,500,000 or so clones, over 85% of them appearing once. This clone turned up a few times. The target antigen is unknown. CDR1 and CDR2 (germline): SGHDT, YYEEEE. The CDR3 has 14 residues. V shed 1 base and J shed 7 bases, with 9 bases lying between them. The clonotype comes from a man between 18 and 35 years old in good health. The sequencing input was naive CD4+ T cells sorted from blood. Subset denoted: CD45RA+ positively selected. V usage is TRBV5-6 and J usage is TRBJ1-6; the D is unclear. CDR3 bases: TGTGCCAGCAGCTTGCTAGGCCCAAATTCACCCCTCCACTTT. Translated: CASSLLGPNSPLHF.